The rows below give T cell receptor beta chains drawn from one sample of a study of CD8 T cells in ankylosing spondylitis. In TCRdb, the 5' RACE reads were re-called with MiXCR into one record per CDR3 protein. The sample holds around 25,000 distinct CDR3 sequences, roughly a sixth seen once. The specimen sequenced was blood. The source is a male donor with ankylosing spondylitis or in good health (not recorded which). The CDR3 runs from the conserved cysteine through the conserved F or W. D genes are given only for firm matches. Some rows mark clone size as missing; the rest say once, few, many or name a class of expanded clone.

TRBD1 TRBJ1-2 TRBV15 few TGTGCCACCAGCAGTGGGGACAGGCGAAACTATGGCTACACCTTC CATSSGDRRNYGYTF
. TRBJ2-2 TRBV7-2 many TGTGCCAGCAGCTTAGATGGCAGACACGCCGGGGAGCTGTTTTTT CASSLDGRHAGELFF
. TRBJ2-5 TRBV2 . TGTGCCAGCAGTGAAGGGCAGGTCCAAGAGACCCAGTACTTC CASSEGQVQETQYF
. TRBJ2-3 TRBV20-1 medium-sized TGCAGTGCTAGCCCAGATCCAGGGGGGGCGCATACGCAGTATTTT CSASPDPGGAHTQYF
. TRBJ2-1 TRBV27 many TGTGCCAGCAGTGGCCAGGGGAGGTTCCACAATGAGCAGTTCTTC CASSGQGRFHNEQFF
. TRBJ2-2 TRBV7-9 . TGTGCCAGCAGCCCCCCAGTGGGGCACACCGGGGAGCTGTTTTTT CASSPPVGHTGELFF
TRBD2 TRBJ2-2 TRBV20-1 many TGCAGTGCCAAAGCGGGGGGGCCTACCGGGGAGCTGTTTTTT CSAKAGGPTGELFF
. TRBJ2-2 TRBV13 few TGTGCCAGCAGCACCGGGACTGGTAACACCGGGGAGCTGTTTTTT CASSTGTGNTGELFF
TRBD1 TRBJ1-5 TRBV6-1 . TGTGCCAGCATTCAAAGGGGACAGGGCTACAATCAGCCCCAGCATTTT CASIQRGQGYNQPQHF
TRBD2 TRBJ2-2 TRBV7-3 many TGTGCCAGCAGCCCCCCTAGCGGGAGTTCGGGCACCGGGGAGCTGTTTTTT CASSPPSGSSGTGELFF
TRBD2 TRBJ2-5 TRBV7-3 many TGTGCCAGCAGCCTCGGGACTAGCGGGGGGCAAGAGACCCAGTACTTC CASSLGTSGGQETQYF
TRBD2 TRBJ2-1 TRBV5-1 . TGCGCCAGCAACGGCGGGGGGGCCTCGGATGAGCAGTTCTTC CASNGGGASDEQFF
. TRBJ2-1 TRBV29-1 few TGCAGCGCCGCTGACCGGGCCCTATACAATGAGCAGTTCTTC CSAADRALYNEQFF
. TRBJ2-4 TRBV7-2 . TGTGCCAGCAGTGACAGCACAAACATTCAGTACTTC CASSDSTNIQYF
. TRBJ2-1 TRBV12-3/TRBV12-4 . TGTGCCAGCAGTTGGGATGGGGGTACTAAGCGCAATGAGCAGTTCTTC CASSWDGGTKRNEQFF
. TRBJ1-1 TRBV6-2/TRBV6-3 . TGTGCCAGCAGTTACATCGGTGAGGCCACTGAAGCTTTCTTT CASSYIGEATEAFF
TRBD1 TRBJ1-1 TRBV7-9 . TGTGCCACCGGCCTGAACAACAGGGGGGACACTGAAGCTTTCTTT CATGLNNRGDTEAFF
. TRBJ2-5 TRBV6-2/TRBV6-3 many TGTGCCAGCAGTTGGGGACACGAGACCCAGTACTTC CASSWGHETQYF
. TRBJ2-7 TRBV10-3 once TGTGCCATCAGTGAGTCGGGCAACCGGGAGCAGTACTTC CAISESGNREQYF
. TRBJ2-6 TRBV7-3 many TGTGCCAGCAGCCTGCAGGGTCCTGGGGCCAACGTCCTGACTTTC CASSLQGPGANVLTF
. TRBJ1-1 TRBV5-1 few TGCGCCAGCAGCCTCCGATCGGATACTGAAGCTTTCTTT CASSLRSDTEAFF
TRBD1 TRBJ1-6 TRBV27 many TGTGCCAGCAGGGCGCCGGGACAGAATTCACCCCTCCACTTT CASRAPGQNSPLHF
. TRBJ2-1 TRBV20-1 many TGCAGTGCTAGCGGGAGAGCCGATGAGCAGTTCTTC CSASGRADEQFF